This entry describes one TCR beta chain. This CDR3 is 17 amino acids long. Trimming cost V 0 bases and J 2 bases, with 14 bases left between them. Germline V gene data show CDR1 as MGHRA and CDR2 as YSYEKL. The data are from a study of T-cell reconstitution after alpha-beta-depleted transplantation in children. Preparing the TCRbeta library involved the use of unique molecular identifiers. TCRdb re-called the PCR reads through MiXCR, storing one row per CDR3 protein. This table holds about a million distinct CDR3 sequences, under 30% found once. The chain combines TRBV4-1 with TRBJ2-1; perhaps D is TRBD1 or TRBD2 (5 bases each). The TCR was taken from a boy in the first two years of life who had a stem cell transplant for SCID, so the T cells may come from the graft donor. Specimen: PBMCs, mostly from graft donor cells, collected 360 days after TCRalphabeta/CD19-depleted stem cell transplant. The CDR3 sequence: CASSQDYVEGPYNEQFF. The CDR3 bases are TGCGCCAGCAGCCAAGATTACGTAGAGGGACCCTACAATGAGCAGTTCTTC.